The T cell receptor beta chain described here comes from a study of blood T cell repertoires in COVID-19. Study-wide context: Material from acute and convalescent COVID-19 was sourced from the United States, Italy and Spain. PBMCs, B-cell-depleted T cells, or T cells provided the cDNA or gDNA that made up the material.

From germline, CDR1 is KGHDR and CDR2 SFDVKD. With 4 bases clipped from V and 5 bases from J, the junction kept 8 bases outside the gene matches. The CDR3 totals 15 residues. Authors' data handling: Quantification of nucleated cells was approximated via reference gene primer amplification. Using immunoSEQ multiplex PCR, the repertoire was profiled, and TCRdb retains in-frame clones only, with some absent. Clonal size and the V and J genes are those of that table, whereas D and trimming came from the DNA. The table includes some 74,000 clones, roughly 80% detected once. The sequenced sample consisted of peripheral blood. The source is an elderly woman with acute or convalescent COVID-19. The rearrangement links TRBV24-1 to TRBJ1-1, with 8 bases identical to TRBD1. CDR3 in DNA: TGTGCCACCAGTGACAGGACAGGGCATGGTACTGAAGCTTTCTTT. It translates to CATSDRTGHGTEAFF.